This T cell receptor (beta chain) was captured by sequencing in a study of technical replicates of blood from a few donors (dated by TCRdb to 2017 to 2019). The method was the immunoSEQ multiplex PCR assay. TCRdb stores this immuneACCESS table with in-frame sequences only. Part of the clones is absent; in the studies checked, under half of the shortfall reflects unresolved V genes, and no reason is known for the rest. The sample table holds 80,000 to 95,000 clones, of which just under 95% were seen once. About 0.22% of the sample lies in the top ten. CDR1 and CDR2, looked up from the germline V gene, are SGHVS and FQNEAQ. There are 17 amino acids in the CDR3, from cysteine to phenylalanine inclusive. Only the CDR3 DNA stays, 51 bases, in frame from base 1. Ends trimmed: V by 4 bases, J by 4 bases; bases unmatched to a gene: 12. As for this clone: Its antigen is still unknown. No base quality values were provided; no much bigger clone lies one nucleotide off.

The source is a human donor in good health. Sequenced input: T cells isolated from PBMCs. The V and J segments used are TRBV7-8 and TRBJ2-2; the central 7 bases match TRBD2. The base sequence is TGTGCCAGCAGCTCCCCTATACTAGCGAGGACCACCGGGGAGCTGTTTTTT. It is translated as CASSSPILARTTGELFF.